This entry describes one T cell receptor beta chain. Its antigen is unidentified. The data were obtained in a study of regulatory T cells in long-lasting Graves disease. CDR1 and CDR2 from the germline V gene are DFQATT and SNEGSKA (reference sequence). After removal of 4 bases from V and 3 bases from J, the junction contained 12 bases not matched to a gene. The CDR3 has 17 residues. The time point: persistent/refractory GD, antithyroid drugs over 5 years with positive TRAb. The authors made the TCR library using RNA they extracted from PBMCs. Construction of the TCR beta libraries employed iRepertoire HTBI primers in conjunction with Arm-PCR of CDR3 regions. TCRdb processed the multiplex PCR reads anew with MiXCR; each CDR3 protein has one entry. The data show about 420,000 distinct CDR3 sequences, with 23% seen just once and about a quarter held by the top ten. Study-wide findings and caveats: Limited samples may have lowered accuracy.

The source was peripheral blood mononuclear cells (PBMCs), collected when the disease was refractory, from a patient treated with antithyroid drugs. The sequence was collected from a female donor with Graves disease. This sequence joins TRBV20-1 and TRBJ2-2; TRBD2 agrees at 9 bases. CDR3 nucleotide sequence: TGCAGTGCTAAGCCAGCGGGAGGCCTCGCGGACACCGGGGAGCTGTTTTTT. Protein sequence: CSAKPAGGLADTGELFF.